This is a list of T cell receptor beta chains from one sample in a study of glioma-infiltrating T cells after dendritic cell vaccination. The assay was immunoSEQ multiplex PCR, and TCRdb's table has in-frame clones only and misses some. The sample carries fewer than 25,000 clones, roughly 86% recorded once. This specimen was blood, taken after dendritic cell vaccination. These TCRs come from a human donor with glioblastoma. The CDR3 runs from the conserved cysteine through the conserved F or W. D genes are given only for firm matches. Clone size appears in some rows only: once, few, many, or a class for an expanded clone.

clone size | J gene | V gene | D gene | CDR3 DNA | CDR3 protein
- | TRBJ2-7 | TRBV4-1 | - | TGCGCCAGCAGCCAATCCCGCGGGACAGCCTACGAGCAGTACTTC | CASSQSRGTAYEQYF
once | TRBJ2-1 | TRBV7-9 | TRBD2 | TGTGCCAGCCAGGACGGCGGGGGGGCCTACAATGAGCAGTTCTTC | CASQDGGGAYNEQFF
- | TRBJ2-3 | TRBV6-1 | - | TGTGCCAGCAGTGAACGCAGGGTGCAGACAGATACGCAGTATTTT | CASSERRVQTDTQYF
- | TRBJ2-1 | TRBV5-4 | - | TGTGCCGGGCGGGACTTTCAGGACAATGAGCAGTTCTTC | CAGRDFQDNEQFF
- | TRBJ2-5 | TRBV11-2 | TRBD2 | TGTGCCAGCAGCTTAGATCTAGCGGGGGGGGTAGAGACCCAGTACTTC | CASSLDLAGGVETQYF
once | TRBJ2-2 | TRBV6-6 | - | TGTGCCAGCAGACGAGGACAGATGAACACCGGGGAGCTGTTTTTT | CASRRGQMNTGELFF
once | TRBJ1-3 | TRBV5-4 | - | TGTGCCAGCAGCCGGGAAGGGTTTTCTGGAAACACCATATATTTT | CASSREGFSGNTIYF
- | TRBJ2-1 | TRBV7-8 | TRBD2 | TGTGCCAGCAGCTTAGGTATCCCCGGGGGGGGGTACAATGAGCAGTTCTTC | CASSLGIPGGGYNEQFF
- | TRBJ2-2 | TRBV6-5 | - | TGTGCCAGCAGTTATATTTCTACCGGGGAGCTGTTTTTT | CASSYISTGELFF
- | TRBJ1-3 | TRBV7-6 | - | TGTGCCAGCAGCTTAGGGCAGTTAAACACCATATATTTT | CASSLGQLNTIYF
- | TRBJ2-1 | TRBV11-2 | - | TGTGCCAGCAGCTTAGAGTCCGGGAATGAGCAGTTCTTC | CASSLESGNEQFF
- | TRBJ2-2 | TRBV5-1 | - | TGCGCCAGCAGCTTGGGGGGCTCCGGGGAGCTGTTTTTT | CASSLGGSGELFF
- | TRBJ2-7 | TRBV27 | TRBD1 | TGTGCCAGCAGTACCCGATTCGGGACAGACGAGCAGTACTTC | CASSTRFGTDEQYF
- | TRBJ1-5 | TRBV7-8 | - | TGTGCCAGCAGCCCCGTCCGGCGGGCAGAATGGCATCAGCCCCAGCATTTT | CASSPVRRAEWHQPQHF
- | TRBJ2-7 | TRBV6-6 | - | TGTGCCAGCAGTTACTCGTCGGGGGCCTACGAGCAGTACTTC | CASSYSSGAYEQYF
- | TRBJ1-1 | TRBV6-5 | - | TGTGCCAGCAGGGGGGGGAGTGGGACTGAAGCTTTCTTT | CASRGGSGTEAFF
- | TRBJ2-5 | TRBV5-6 | TRBD2 | TGTGCCAGCAGCTACCTCCCCGGGCTGGGCGGGGGGGGCCAAGAGACCCAGTACTTC | CASSYLPGLGGGGQETQYF
- | TRBJ2-5 | TRBV5-1 | - | TGCGCCAGCAGCTTAGGAAGGGGCCCAAAAGAGACCCAGTACTTC | CASSLGRGPKETQYF
- | TRBJ2-7 | TRBV5-5 | TRBD1 | TGTGCCAGCAGCTTGACAGGGGTCAGCGAGCAGTACTTC | CASSLTGVSEQYF
- | TRBJ1-4 | TRBV6-6 | - | TGTGCCAGCAGTTACTATAGCTCGGGTTACGAAAAACTGTTTTTT | CASSYYSSGYEKLFF
- | TRBJ2-1 | TRBV5-1 | TRBD2 | TGCGCCAGCAGCTGGGGACTAGCGGTCGATGAGCAGTTCTTC | CASSWGLAVDEQFF
- | TRBJ2-7 | TRBV4-1 | TRBD1 | TGCGCCAGCAGCCAAGATCGGGACAGGGAGGGAGAGCAGTACTTC | CASSQDRDREGEQYF
- | TRBJ1-1 | TRBV6-1 | TRBD1 | TGTGCCAGCAGTGAATGGACAGGGGTGGCTGAAGCTTTCTTT | CASSEWTGVAEAFF
- | TRBJ2-3 | TRBV4-1 | TRBD1 | TGCGCCAGCAGCCCCTGGGGACAGAGCACAGATACGCAGTATTTT | CASSPWGQSTDTQYF
- | TRBJ1-6 | TRBV5-4 | - | TGTGCCAGCAGCTCCAACACTAATTCACCCCTCCACTTT | CASSSNTNSPLHF
- | TRBJ2-7 | TRBV27 | - | TGTGCCAGCAGTCCCCGCGCCCCCCTCTACGAGCAGTACTTC | CASSPRAPLYEQYF
- | TRBJ1-2 | TRBV5-1 | - | TGCGCCAGCAGTCCCACGGGATCTAACTATGGCTACACCTTC | CASSPTGSNYGYTF
- | TRBJ2-5 | TRBV5-1 | TRBD2 | TGCGCCAGCAGCGGCGGATGGGAGGGCGGGAAATCGGCCCAGTACTTC | CASSGGWEGGKSAQYF
few | TRBJ1-2 | TRBV19 | TRBD1 | TGTGCCAGTAGTTGGAGGGGGCGAGGTTCAAGGGTGGATTCTGACTATGGCTACACCTTC | CASSWRGRGSRVDSDYGYTF
- | TRBJ1-1 | TRBV27 | TRBD1 | TGTGCCAGCGCCGGACGCAGACCGGGACAGGGGGTTGAAGTCGCTGAAGCTTTCTTT | CASAGRRPGQGVEVAEAFF
once | TRBJ1-1 | TRBV6-4 | TRBD1 | TGTGCCAGCAGTCGGGACAGGGAAAACACTGAAGCTTTCTTT | CASSRDRENTEAFF
- | TRBJ2-1 | TRBV5-5 | - | TGTGCCAGCAGCTTCTTGCCAGAATCCCTTATCTACAATGAGCAGTTCTTC | CASSFLPESLIYNEQFF
- | TRBJ2-2 | TRBV14 | - | TGTGCCAGCAGCCTCCACTGGCGGGGGAACACCGGGGAGCTGTTTTTT | CASSLHWRGNTGELFF
- | TRBJ1-6 | TRBV2 | TRBD1 | TGTGCCAGCAGCCCGACAGGGAAGGCTAATTCACCCCTCCACTTT | CASSPTGKANSPLHF
- | TRBJ2-7 | TRBV10-1 | - | TGCGCCAGCAGTGACACGGGGAAGTCCTACGAGCAGTACTTC | CASSDTGKSYEQYF
- | TRBJ1-4 | TRBV7-6 | TRBD1 | TGTGCCAGCAGCTTAAGGGACAGGGCAAATGAAAAACTGTTTTTT | CASSLRDRANEKLFF
- | TRBJ2-3 | TRBV15 | - | TGTGCCACCAGAAAGAGAGGACAGCGCTTGACAGATACGCAGTATTTT | CATRKRGQRLTDTQYF
- | TRBJ2-7 | TRBV5-4 | TRBD2 | TGTGCCAGCAGCCGTAGCGGGGGGTATGACGAGCAGTACTTC | CASSRSGGYDEQYF
- | TRBJ2-3 | TRBV11-3 | - | TGTGCCAGCAGCCCCCTGACTAGTCCAGATACGCAGTATTTT | CASSPLTSPDTQYF
once | TRBJ2-1 | TRBV27 | - | TGTGCCAGCAGTCTCGTTAACAGGGCGAATGAGCAGTTCTTC | CASSLVNRANEQFF
- | TRBJ1-2 | TRBV29-1 | - | TGCAGCGTTGAACCAACGGGAAGGCGCTACACCTTC | CSVEPTGRRYTF
- | TRBJ1-4 | TRBV23-1 | TRBD1 | TGCGCCTTGAGGAGGGACAGACGTAATGAAAAACTGTTTTTT | CALRRDRRNEKLFF
- | TRBJ2-7 | TRBV19 | - | TGTGCCAGTAGCGAGGGGGACGGAAGCTCCTACGAGCAGTACTTC | CASSEGDGSSYEQYF
- | TRBJ1-4 | TRBV25-1 | - | TGTGCCAGCAGTGACTACGTGTCTCTGACAGGAGCCAATGAAAAACTGTTTTTT | CASSDYVSLTGANEKLFF
- | TRBJ1-1 | TRBV6-5 | - | TGTGCCAGCAGCCAAAACGGGGGTCGCACTGAAGCTTTCTTT | CASSQNGGRTEAFF
- | TRBJ1-2 | TRBV6-5 | - | TGTGCCAGCAGTTATGAGGGGAGGCTCGGCTACACCTTC | CASSYEGRLGYTF